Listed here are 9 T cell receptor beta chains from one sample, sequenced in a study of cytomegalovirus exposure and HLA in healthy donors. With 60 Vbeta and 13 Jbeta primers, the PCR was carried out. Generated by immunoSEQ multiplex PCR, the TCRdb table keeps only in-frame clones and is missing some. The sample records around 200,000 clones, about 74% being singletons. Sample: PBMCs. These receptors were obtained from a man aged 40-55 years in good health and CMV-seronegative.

The CDR3 reads CASSSTSGGAYEQYF. DNA of the CDR3: TGTGCCAGTAGTTCGACTAGCGGGGGAGCTTACGAGCAGTACTTC. V and J are TRBV19 and TRBJ2-7; 12 bases match TRBD2. Germline trimming cut 5 bases from V and 4 bases from J; bases unmatched to any gene: 6. The germline gives CDR1 LNHDA, CDR2 SQIVND (reference sequence). The length of the CDR3 is 15 residues.

CDR3 DNA: TGCGCCAGCAGCCAAGATAAACTACTCGACAATGAGCAGTTCTTC. Its translation: CASSQDKLLDNEQFF. The rearrangement links TRBV4-1 to TRBJ2-1; D gene uncertain. The V and J ends lost 0 bases and 5 bases respectively, with 11 bases between them. CDR1 MGHRA and CDR2 YSYEKL come from the germline V gene. This CDR3 spans 15 amino acids.

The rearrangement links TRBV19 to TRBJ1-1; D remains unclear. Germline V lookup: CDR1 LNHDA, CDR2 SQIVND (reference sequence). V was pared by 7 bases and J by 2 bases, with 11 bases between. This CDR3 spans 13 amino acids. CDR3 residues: CASTQRDNTEAFF. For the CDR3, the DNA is TGTGCCAGTACTCAGCGGGATAACACTGAAGCTTTCTTT. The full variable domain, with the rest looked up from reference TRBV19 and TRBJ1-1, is DGGITQSPKYLFRKEGQNVTLSCEQNLNHDAMYWYRQDPGQGLRLIYYSQIVNDFQKGDIAEGYSVSREKKESFPLTVTSAQKNPTAFYLCASTQRDNTEAFFGQGTRLTVV.

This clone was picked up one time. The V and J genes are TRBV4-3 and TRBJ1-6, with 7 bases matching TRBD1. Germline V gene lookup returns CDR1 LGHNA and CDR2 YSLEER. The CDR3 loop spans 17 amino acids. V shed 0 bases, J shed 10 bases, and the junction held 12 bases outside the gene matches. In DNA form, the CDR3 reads TGCGCCAGCAGCCAAGAATGGGGCGCCAGGGGGGAATCACCCCTCCACTTT. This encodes CASSQEWGARGESPLHF.

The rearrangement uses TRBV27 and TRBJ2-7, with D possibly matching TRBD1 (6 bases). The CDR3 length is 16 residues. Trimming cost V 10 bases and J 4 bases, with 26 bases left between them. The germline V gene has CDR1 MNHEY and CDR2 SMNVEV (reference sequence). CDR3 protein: CATASLGASKRYEQYF. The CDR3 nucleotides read TGTGCCACAGCTAGTCTGGGGGCTAGCAAAAGGTACGAGCAGTACTTC.

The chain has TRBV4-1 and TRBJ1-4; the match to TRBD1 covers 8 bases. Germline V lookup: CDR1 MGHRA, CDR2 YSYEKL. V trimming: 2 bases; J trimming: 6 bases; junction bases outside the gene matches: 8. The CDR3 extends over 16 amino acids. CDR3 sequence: CASSQTAGGGYEKLFF. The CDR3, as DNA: TGCGCCAGCAGCCAAACCGCAGGGGGCGGGTATGAAAAACTGTTTTTT.

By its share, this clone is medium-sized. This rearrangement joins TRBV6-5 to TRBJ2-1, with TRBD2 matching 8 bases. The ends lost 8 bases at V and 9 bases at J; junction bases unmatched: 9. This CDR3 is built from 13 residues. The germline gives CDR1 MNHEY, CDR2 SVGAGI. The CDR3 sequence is CASRAGEVREQFF. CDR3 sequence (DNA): TGTGCCAGCCGAGCGGGGGAGGTACGTGAGCAGTTCTTC.

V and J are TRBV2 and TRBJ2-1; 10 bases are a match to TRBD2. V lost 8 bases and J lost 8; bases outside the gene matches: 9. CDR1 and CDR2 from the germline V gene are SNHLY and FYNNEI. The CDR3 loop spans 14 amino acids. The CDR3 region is CASVGGLASDEQFF. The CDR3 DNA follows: TGTGCCAGCGTGGGGGGACTAGCGAGCGATGAGCAGTTCTTC.

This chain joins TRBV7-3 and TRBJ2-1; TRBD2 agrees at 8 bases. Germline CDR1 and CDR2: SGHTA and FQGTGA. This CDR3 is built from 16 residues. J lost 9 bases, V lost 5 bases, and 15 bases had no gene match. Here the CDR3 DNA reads TGTGCCAGCAGCCTCTACGGGAGGGAACTAGACTTTGAGCAGTTCTTC. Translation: CASSLYGRELDFEQFF.